This TCR beta chain is from a study of blood T cell repertoires in COVID-19. Study-wide context: Material from acute and convalescent COVID-19 was sourced from the United States, Italy and Spain.

The trim removed 8 bases at V and 2 bases at J, leaving 5 bases unmatched. This CDR3 has 13 amino acids. Germline V gene data show CDR1 as WSHSY and CDR2 as SAAADI. Profiling relied on immunoSEQ multiplex PCR, and the TCRdb table lists in-frame clones only, not all of them. This table has 70,000 to 100,000 clones, more than 70% appearing once. Seattle patient enrollment occurred during active infection, with longitudinal follow-up thereafter. Material: peripheral blood. The gene calls are TRBV10-2 and TRBJ2-7; 8 positions match TRBD1. The sequence derives from a man aged 50-60 years with COVID-19, enrolled during active disease. This chain's CDR3 is CASSGTGAYEQYF. The CDR3 DNA is TGCGCCAGCTCCGGGACAGGAGCCTACGAGCAGTACTTC.